This T cell receptor beta chain came from a study of blood T cell repertoires in COVID-19. Measured with immunoSEQ multiplex PCR; TCRdb has only the in-frame clones, and not every one. The sample holds 160,000 or so clones; around 90% are singletons and the top ten take about 2.3%. The ends lost 4 bases at V and 8 bases at J; junction bases unmatched: 7. Per germline, CDR1 SGHKS and CDR2 YYEKEE (reference sequence). This CDR3 has 15 amino acids. The sequenced sample consisted of peripheral blood. This sequence originates from a young man with acute or convalescent COVID-19. The rearrangement uses TRBV5-5 and TRBJ1-6, with 9 positions matching TRBD1. CDR3 coding DNA: TGTGCCAGCAGCCCTAGGACAGGGGTGGATTCACCCCTCCACTTT. Translating it yields CASSPRTGVDSPLHF.